The 29 T cell receptor beta chains given below trace back to one sample, sequenced in a study of blood T cell repertoires in COVID-19. Libraries were prepared by immunoSEQ multiplex PCR; TCRdb keeps only in-frame clonotypes and omits some of them. The table shows roughly 140,000 clones, with approximately 90% occurring only once. Sequenced material: peripheral blood. These receptors came from a woman aged 70-85 years with acute or convalescent COVID-19.

The chain recombines TRBV19 with TRBJ1-4; 8 bases are a match to TRBD1. The CDR3 has 13 residues. Germline CDR1 is LNHDA and CDR2 is SQIVND (reference sequence). V trimming: 9 bases; J trimming: 6 bases; junction bases outside the gene matches: 6. The CDR3 region has the DNA TGTGCCAGCAATTCAGGGGGCTATGAAAAACTGTTTTTT. Translating it yields CASNSGGYEKLFF.

The chain is built from TRBV2 and TRBJ2-3; D not certain. CDR1 is SNHLY and CDR2 is FYNNEI in the germline V gene. V lost 3 bases and J lost 4, with 14 bases in between. This CDR3 comprises 15 residues. Here the CDR3 reads CASSDSLVQSDTQYF. The CDR3 DNA reads TGTGCCAGCAGTGACAGCCTAGTTCAGTCAGATACGCAGTATTTT. Full variable domain (rest looked up from reference TRBV2 and TRBJ2-3): EPEVTQTPSHQVTQMGQEVILRCVPISNHLYFYWYRQILGQKVEFLVSFYNNEISEKSEIFDDQFSVERPDGSNFTLKIRSTKLEDSAMYFCASSDSLVQSDTQYFGPGTRLTVL.

The chain uses TRBV7-9 and TRBJ1-3, with D maybe TRBD1 (6 bases). The germline V and J ends were trimmed by 10 bases and 4 bases, with 17 bases remaining between them. CDR3 length: 14 amino acids. Germline lookup yields CDR1 SEHNR and CDR2 FQNEAQ (reference sequence). The CDR3 loop is CATRRGLGGNTIYF. DNA for the CDR3: TGTGCCACCCGGCGGGGGCTCGGAGGAAACACCATATATTTT.

The genes are TRBV3-1 (or the pseudogene TRBV3-2) and TRBJ2-3, with TRBD2 matching over 7 bases. The ends lost 2 bases at V and 3 bases at J; junction bases unmatched: 14. Germline V gene data show CDR1 as LGHDT and CDR2 as YNNKEL (reference sequence). This CDR3 is 18 amino acids long. The CDR3 DNA follows: TGTGCCAGCAGCCAATCAACCCTGTGGCGGGGGAGGACAGATACGCAGTATTTT. Protein: CASSQSTLWRGRTDTQYF.

The rearrangement links TRBV7-9 to TRBJ1-1, with TRBD1 matching over 7 bases. V shed 2 bases, J shed 2 bases, and the junction held 5 bases outside the gene matches. Germline lookup yields CDR1 SEHNR and CDR2 FQNEAQ (reference sequence). This CDR3 comprises 15 residues. The DNA for the CDR3 is TGTGCCAGCAGCTTATCAGGGGGGTTAAACACTGAAGCTTTCTTT. As protein: CASSLSGGLNTEAFF.

This chain links TRBV3-1 (or the pseudogene TRBV3-2) with TRBJ1-1; maybe TRBD1 (5 bases). The CDR3 has 15 amino acids. Trimming shortened V by 4 bases and J by 4 bases, and 16 bases separated the two germline ends. CDR1 LGHDT and CDR2 YNNKEL come from the germline V gene (reference sequence). The CDR3 DNA follows: TGTGCCAGCAGCCCCCTCGGAGGGACGGGCACTGAAGCTTTCTTT. Protein product: CASSPLGGTGTEAFF.

The J gene is TRBJ1-1, the V gene TRBV13; TRBD1 matches 8 bases. CDR1 PRHDT and CDR2 FYEKMQ come from the germline V gene (reference sequence). With 5 bases clipped from V and 3 bases from J, the junction kept 14 bases outside the gene matches. The CDR3 has 17 amino acids. The CDR3 is CASSPGTGNPGDTEAFF. The CDR3 coding sequence is TGTGCCAGCAGCCCCGGGACAGGAAATCCCGGAGACACTGAAGCTTTCTTT.

This clone was seen a single time. The V and J genes are TRBV12-1 and TRBJ1-1; TRBD1 was called by the table and not checked on the DNA. TRBV12-1 has pseudogene status. This CDR3 contains 17 residues. CDR3 residues: CASSPSRQLIGNTEAFF. The CDR3 coding sequence is TGTGCCAGCAGTCCATCACGACAGCTCATTGGGAACACTGAAGCTTTCTTT.

This chain joins TRBV5-5 and TRBJ2-2; maybe TRBD2 (6 bases). Germline lookup yields CDR1 SGHKS and CDR2 YYEKEE (reference sequence). This CDR3 is built from 16 residues. Trimming removed 4 bases from V and 7 bases from J, with 20 bases in between. As DNA, the CDR3 is TGTGCCAGCAGCCTGCGGTTTACGCGGGGCAACGGGGAGCTGTTTTTT. This gives the protein CASSLRFTRGNGELFF.

The chain uses TRBV11-3 and TRBJ2-1, with D possibly TRBD2 on 5 matching bases. Germline V gives CDR1 SGHNT, CDR2 YENEEA. The CDR3 contains 13 residues. V was pared by 0 bases and J by 8 bases, with 8 bases between. This CDR3 reads CASSLEAGYEQFF. CDR3 sequence (DNA): TGTGCCAGCAGCTTAGAGGCGGGCTATGAGCAGTTCTTC.

This clone has just a few counts. The chain employs TRBV18 and TRBJ1-2; D is possibly TRBD1 (5 bases). Germline V gene lookup returns CDR1 KGHSH and CDR2 LQKENI. The length of the CDR3 is 14 residues. Trimming removed 2 bases at V and 0 bases at J, with 7 bases between. The CDR3 reads CASSPATANYGYTF. Written as DNA, the CDR3 is TGTGCCAGCTCACCAGCGACAGCTAACTATGGCTACACCTTC.

The V gene is TRBV15, the J gene TRBJ1-2; 12 bases line up with TRBD1. CDR3 length: 16 residues. After removal of 3 bases from V and 2 bases from J, the junction contained 4 bases not matched to a gene. CDR1 LNHNV and CDR2 YYDKDF come from the germline V gene (reference sequence). In DNA form, the CDR3 reads TGTGCCACCAGCAGGGGACAGGGGGCGGCGAACTATGGCTACACCTTC. Translated, it gives CATSRGQGAANYGYTF.

The gene calls are TRBV7-2 and TRBJ1-4; D might be TRBD1 (5 bases). Germline loops: CDR1 SGHTA, CDR2 FQGNSA. The CDR3 length is 15 residues. V lost 5 bases, J lost 4 bases, and 14 bases lay in between. CDR3 sequence reads: CASSANRNRNEKLFF. CDR3 DNA: TGTGCCAGCAGCGCCAACAGGAACCGTAATGAAAAACTGTTTTTT.

V is TRBV9 and J is TRBJ2-1; 8 bases fit TRBD2. This CDR3 contains 17 residues. Germline values: CDR1 SGDLS, CDR2 YYNGEE. Germline trimming cut 3 bases from V and 6 bases from J; bases unmatched to any gene: 14. The DNA of the CDR3 is TGTGCCAGCAGCGGAGAATTCTTAGCGGGGAAAGGCAATGAGCAGTTCTTC. Translation gives CASSGEFLAGKGNEQFF.

The chain carries TRBV28 and TRBJ1-5, with 8 bases fitting TRBD1. From germline, CDR1 is MDHEN and CDR2 SYDVKM. The CDR3 has 15 residues. J gave up 1 base and V 8 bases, and 7 bases lay outside the gene matches. The CDR3 bases are TGTGCCAGCTCAACAGGGGGGATAAGCAATCAGCCCCAGCATTTT. Protein product: CASSTGGISNQPQHF.

This chain links TRBV5-4 with TRBJ2-1, with 7 nucleotides matching TRBD1. V was pared by 4 bases and J by 9 bases, with 10 bases of the junction left unmatched. CDR1 and CDR2 (germline): SGHNT, YYREEE (reference sequence). CDR3 length equals 14 residues. In nucleotides, the CDR3 is TGTGCCAGCAGCCGTCAAATAGGGGGCAGTGAGCAGTTCTTC. The encoded protein is CASSRQIGGSEQFF. Complete variable domain (other parts from reference TRBV5-4 and TRBJ2-1): ETGVTQSPTHLIKTRGQQVTLRCSSQSGHNTVSWYQQALGQGPQFIFQYYREEENGRGNFPPRFSGLQFPNYSSELNVNALELDDSALYLCASSRQIGGSEQFFGPGTRLTVL.

The J gene is TRBJ2-7, the V gene TRBV3-1 (or the pseudogene TRBV3-2); weak D call: TRBD1 (5 bases). The V end lost 2 bases, the J end lost 1 base, and 18 bases lay between the germline ends. Per the germline V gene, CDR1 is LGHDT and CDR2 is YNNKEL (reference sequence). CDR3 length: 17 amino acids. CDR3 loop: CASSQTKFTGVSYEQYF. CDR3 DNA sequence: TGTGCCAGCAGCCAAACGAAGTTTACAGGAGTATCCTACGAGCAGTACTTC.

This clone was detected once. The rearrangement links TRBV24-1 to TRBJ2-3; 14 nucleotides line up with TRBD2. The J segment lost 5 bases and the V segment lost 4 bases, leaving 10 bases of the junction unmatched. This CDR3 has 18 residues. Germline CDR1 and CDR2: KGHDR and SFDVKD. This CDR3 is CATSDLGLAGGAGDTQYF. CDR3 in DNA: TGTGCCACCAGTGACTTAGGACTAGCGGGGGGCGCGGGAGATACGCAGTATTTT.

The chain carries TRBV7-2 and TRBJ1-1, with 8 nucleotides matching TRBD1. Looked up from germline, CDR1 is SGHTA and CDR2 is FQGNSA. The V segment lost 6 bases and the J segment 5 bases; nucleotides outside the gene matches: 8. There are 14 residues in the CDR3. CDR3 loop: CASRSDWTGTEAFF. CDR3 in DNA: TGTGCCAGCAGGTCGGACTGGACAGGGACTGAAGCTTTCTTT.

The V and J genes are TRBV9 and TRBJ1-2; D uncertain. V was cut by 0 bases and J by 2 bases, with 8 bases left in between. Looked up from germline, CDR1 is SGDLS and CDR2 is YYNGEE. The CDR3 has 14 amino acids. The CDR3 sequence: CASSVVPGNYGYTF. CDR3 DNA: TGTGCCAGCAGCGTAGTTCCAGGAAACTATGGCTACACCTTC.

The chain recombines TRBV18 with TRBJ2-2, with 7 bases lining up with TRBD2. With V trimmed by 6 bases and J by 6 bases, 13 bases remained unmatched. The germline V gene encodes CDR1 KGHSH and CDR2 LQKENI. The CDR3 has 16 residues. In DNA form, the CDR3 reads TGTGCCAGCTCCCCTGGAGCGGGGTATGTTTCCGGGGAGCTGTTTTTT. This codes for CASSPGAGYVSGELFF.

The J gene is TRBJ1-6, the V gene TRBV9; 9 nucleotides line up with TRBD1. CDR1 and CDR2 from the germline V gene are SGDLS and YYNGEE. The V gene end was trimmed by 4 bases and the J gene end by 10 bases; junction bases not matched to a gene: 9. This CDR3 has 15 residues. The CDR3 loop reads CASSKTGTGSSPLHF. The CDR3 nucleotides read TGTGCCAGCAGCAAAACCGGGACAGGGTCATCACCCCTCCACTTT. The full variable domain, in which reference TRBV9 and TRBJ1-6 provide the parts outside the CDR3, is DSGVTQTPKHLITATGQRVTLRCSPRSGDLSVYWYQQSLDQGLQFLIQYYNGEERAKGNILERFSAQQFPDLHSELNLSSLELGDSALYFCASSKTGTGSSPLHFGNGTRLTVT.

The chain couples TRBV2 to TRBJ1-4; D not resolved. Germline loops: CDR1 SNHLY, CDR2 FYNNEI. This CDR3 has 16 amino acids. Trimming removed 6 bases from V and 2 bases from J, with 16 bases in between. The CDR3, as DNA: TGTGCCAGCAGCCCCGGACGGGGTTCGACTAATGAAAAACTGTTTTTT. Translating it yields CASSPGRGSTNEKLFF.

The genes are TRBV7-9 and TRBJ1-1, with 7 positions matching TRBD1. V shed 6 bases, J shed 1 base, and the junction held 20 bases outside the gene matches. Per the germline V gene, CDR1 is SEHNR and CDR2 is FQNEAQ (reference sequence). The CDR3 is made up of 19 amino acids. The CDR3 sequence is CASRYPSLRQGVGNTEAFF. The CDR3 coding sequence is TGTGCCAGCAGGTACCCCTCTCTCCGACAGGGCGTTGGGAACACTGAAGCTTTCTTT. Variable domain in full (rest from reference TRBV7-9 and TRBJ1-1): DTGVSQNPRHKITKRGQNVTFRCDPISEHNRLYWYRQTLGQGPEFLTYFQNEAQLEKSRLLSDRFSAERPKGSFSTLEIQRTEQGDSAMYLCASRYPSLRQGVGNTEAFFGQGTRLTVV.

The CDR3 sequence: CASSQASGSSYEQYF. The CDR3 nucleotides are TGTGCCAGCAGCCAAGCTTCCGGGTCCTCCTACGAGCAGTACTTC. V is TRBV3-1 (or the pseudogene TRBV3-2) and J is TRBJ2-7, with no clear D. Trimming removed 1 base from V and 0 bases from J, with 10 bases in between. Germline V CDR1 and CDR2: LGHDT, YNNKEL (reference sequence). The CDR3 is made up of 15 amino acids.

In its sample, this clone was seen once. The rearrangement joins TRBV30 to TRBJ1-2; 7 bases agree with TRBD1. Germline assignment: CDR1 GTSNPN and CDR2 SVGIG (reference sequence). V gave up 5 bases and J gave up 0 bases; unmatched junction bases: 9. This CDR3 has 15 amino acids. CDR3 in amino acids: CAWALQGFPNYGYTF. DNA of the CDR3: TGTGCCTGGGCGTTACAGGGGTTCCCTAACTATGGCTACACCTTC.

The chain carries TRBV4-1 and TRBJ2-3; 14 bases match TRBD2. The trim removed 6 bases at V and 1 base at J, leaving 9 bases unmatched. Germline values: CDR1 MGHRA, CDR2 YSYEKL. The CDR3 has 18 residues. Here the CDR3 reads CASRASTSGGEGTDTQYF. Written as DNA, the CDR3 is TGCGCCAGCAGGGCCTCGACTAGCGGGGGGGAGGGCACAGATACGCAGTATTTT.

The chain is built from TRBV14 and TRBJ2-7, with 8 bases that match TRBD1. Germline V lookup: CDR1 SGHDN, CDR2 FVKESK. The trim removed 3 bases at V and 6 bases at J, leaving 13 bases unmatched. This CDR3 contains 16 residues. CDR3 DNA: TGTGCCAGCAGCCATACCACGGGGGCAGGGGGCGCCGAGCAGTACTTC. Protein product: CASSHTTGAGGAEQYF.

This sequence joins TRBV28 and TRBJ1-4; no clear D gene. Deletions cut 3 bases from V and 8 bases from J, with 7 bases between. Germline CDR1 MDHEN, CDR2 SYDVKM. CDR3 size: 12 residues. The CDR3: CASSLYTEKLFF. CDR3 in DNA: TGTGCCAGCAGTTTGTACACGGAAAAACTGTTTTTT.